The 10 T cell receptor beta chains below all came from one sample that was sequenced in a study of metastatic and nonmetastatic thyroid tumors. No treatment of any kind had been given to any patient before thyroid surgery. TCRdb re-called clones via MiXCR from the PCR reads. Among around 20,000 clones, around 34% were seen once, and the ten largest hold around 29%. The sample taken for sequencing was tumor tissue. The receptors shown here come from a female donor with papillary thyroid cancer or a benign thyroid nodule (not recorded which). Some clones in this sample may be carry-over from other donors' samples.

The gene calls are TRBV19 and TRBJ2-3, with D maybe TRBD1 (5 bases). The germline V gene encodes CDR1 LNHDA and CDR2 SQIVND (reference sequence). The V end was cut by 5 bases, the J end by 5 bases, with 23 bases between. The CDR3 is 17 residues long. CDR3 sequence reads: CASSRAVTVASEDTQYF. DNA for the CDR3: TGTGCCAGTAGTCGAGCCGTGACAGTGGCCTCCGAAGATACGCAGTATTTT.

V and J are TRBV6-1 and TRBJ2-7; 13 bases fit TRBD2. CDR3 length equals 15 residues. Germline trimming cut 5 bases from V and 9 bases from J; bases unmatched to any gene: 10. In germline, CDR1 is MNHNS, CDR2 SASEGT. This chain's CDR3 is CASSPRTSGGSWQYF. The CDR3, as DNA: TGTGCCAGCAGTCCTCGGACTAGCGGGGGTTCTTGGCAGTACTTC.

This clone was observed a single time. The V gene is TRBV7-2, the J gene TRBJ2-7; D not certain. V shed 1 base and J shed 1 base, with 8 bases lying between them. Germline CDR1 and CDR2: SGHTA and FQGNSA. The CDR3 runs 14 residues. The CDR3 DNA reads TGTGCCAGCAGCTTAGTCGACACATCCTACGAGCAGTACTTC. This encodes CASSLVDTSYEQYF.

This clone has only a few counts. The chain employs TRBV6-2 or TRBV6-3 and TRBJ2-7; 8 bases are shared with TRBD1. V was pared by 0 bases and J by 3 bases, with 10 bases of the junction left unmatched. CDR1 and CDR2 from the germline V gene are MNHEY and SVGEGT. The CDR3 runs to 17 residues. CDR3 DNA: TGTGCCAGCAGTTACTCATCTTTCGGACAGGGATACTACGAGCAGTACTTC. Amino acid sequence: CASSYSSFGQGYYEQYF.

This clone has a handful of counts. The V call is TRBV27, the J call TRBJ2-1; unclear D gene. Germline V lookup: CDR1 MNHEY, CDR2 SMNVEV (reference sequence). This CDR3 has 14 amino acids. The V end was cut by 3 bases, the J end by 0 bases, with 6 bases between. DNA of the CDR3: TGTGCCAGCAGTTTTCCGAGCTCCTACAATGAGCAGTTCTTC. Protein: CASSFPSSYNEQFF.

This clone appeared a few times. The rearrangement uses TRBV2 and TRBJ2-2; D perhaps matches TRBD1 (6 bases). The CDR3 extends over 15 amino acids. Germline V CDR1 and CDR2: SNHLY, FYNNEI. The germline V and J ends were trimmed by 2 bases and 5 bases, with 12 bases remaining between them. CDR3 in amino acids: CASSESRGGTGELFF. The CDR3 region has the DNA TGTGCCAGCAGTGAATCTCGAGGGGGAACCGGGGAGCTGTTTTTT.

The V call is TRBV6-2 or TRBV6-3, the J call TRBJ2-1, with TRBD1 matching over 7 bases. CDR1 is MNHEY, CDR2 SVGEGT, per germline. The CDR3 has 16 amino acids. Unmatched junction bases numbered 10, after V lost 5 bases and J lost 3 bases. This CDR3 reads CASSPSKGGVYNEQFF. CDR3 bases: TGTGCCAGCAGTCCGAGTAAAGGGGGCGTCTACAATGAGCAGTTCTTC.

The chain is built from TRBV7-3 and TRBJ2-6, with D perhaps given as TRBD1 or TRBD2 (5 bases each). The germline V and J ends were trimmed by 5 bases and 0 bases, with 17 bases remaining between them. The length of the CDR3 is 18 residues. The germline CDR1 and CDR2 sequences are SGHTA and FQGTGA. CDR3 sequence (DNA): TGTGCCAGCAGCCTAAGTGGGACGGCCCTCTCTGGGGCCAACGTCCTGACTTTC. The encoded protein is CASSLSGTALSGANVLTF.

J is TRBJ2-5 and V is TRBV5-6; 13 nucleotides align to TRBD2. The CDR3 is 17 residues long. Germline loops: CDR1 SGHDT, CDR2 YYEEEE. V shed 3 bases and J 4 bases; nucleotides not matched to a gene: 9. The CDR3 sequence is CASSSGLAGRLGETQYF. The CDR3 region has the DNA TGTGCCAGCAGCTCGGGACTAGCGGGAAGACTTGGAGAGACCCAGTACTTC.

The DNA of the CDR3 is TGTGCCAGCAGAAGAATGGGAGTAGGGGCCTATAATTCACCCCTCCACTTT. This encodes CASRRMGVGAYNSPLHF. The V call is TRBV6-1, the J call TRBJ1-6, with a tentative D call TRBD1 (5 bases). This CDR3 spans 17 amino acids. V was shortened by 6 bases and J by 2 bases, with 17 bases between the two germline ends. Per germline, CDR1 MNHNS and CDR2 SASEGT.